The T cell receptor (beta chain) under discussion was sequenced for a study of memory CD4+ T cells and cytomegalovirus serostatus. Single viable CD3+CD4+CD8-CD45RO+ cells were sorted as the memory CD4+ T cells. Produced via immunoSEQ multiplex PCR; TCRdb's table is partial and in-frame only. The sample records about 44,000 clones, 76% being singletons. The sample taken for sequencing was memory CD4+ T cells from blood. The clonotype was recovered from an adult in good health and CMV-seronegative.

CDR3 sequence reads: CASSSVDRKFSEQYF. CDR3 sequence (DNA): TGTGCCAGCAGCTCCGTGGACAGAAAGTTCTCCGAGCAGTACTTC. The rearrangement uses TRBV7-9 and TRBJ2-5; tentatively, D is TRBD1 (6 bases). The J call may be in error: the DNA end matches TRBJ2-7 better. Per germline, CDR1 SEHNR and CDR2 FQNEAQ (reference sequence). This CDR3 region has 15 residues.